This T cell receptor beta chain was sequenced during a study of molecular identifiers for immune sequencing clone quantification. CDR3 length: 13 amino acids. V gave up 3 bases and J gave up 2 bases, with 9 bases separating them. Germline V gene data show CDR1 as SGHRS and CDR2 as YFSETQ. This clonotype showed up many times. The target antigen is unknown. TCRdb passed the PCR reads through MiXCR, listing each CDR3 protein once. The repertoire holds over 600,000 distinct CDR3 sequences, nearly 20% seen once, with roughly 0.9% in the top ten. Libraries from naive CD8 cells were generated from about 20,000 to 1,000,000 sorted cells (with 10%, 30% or 50% RNA). Naive CD8 T cells were FACS-sorted by CD8+CD4-CCR7+CD45RA+ markers. Study results and limitations: Clones of above 20 RNA copies carried over 99% of effector molecules; in naive cells they carried under 1%.

The clonotype originates from a human donor in good health. Some libraries in this study had Jurkat cell RNA spiked in. The material sequenced was naive CD8+ T cells from blood, with Jurkat cell RNA spiked in. Stated subset: FACS-sorted CD8+CD4-CCR7+CD45RA+ naive T cells. The V and J genes are TRBV5-1 and TRBJ2-7, with D unresolved. The chain's CDR3 is CASSWAPTYEQYF. CDR3 DNA sequence: TGCGCCAGCAGCTGGGCGCCTACCTACGAGCAGTACTTC.